This TCR beta chain was obtained from a study of blood T cell repertoires in COVID-19. Sequencing used immunoSEQ multiplex PCR; TCRdb keeps in-frame clones, though not all of them. The sample comprises some 42,000 clones, 75% to 90% of which are singletons, and about 10% rests with the top ten. This clone was seen just once. This CDR3 region has 15 residues. V shed 3 bases, J shed 8 bases, and the junction held 10 bases outside the gene matches. Looked up from germline, CDR1 is KGHSH and CDR2 is LQKENI. V usage is TRBV18 and J usage is TRBJ2-1; TRBD1 aligns across 7 bases. This receptor was taken from a young man with active or convalescent COVID-19. The specimen was peripheral blood. The CDR3 bases are TGTGCCAGCTCACCCTCGATGGGACAGTCCCATGAGCAGTTCTTC. This codes for CASSPSMGQSHEQFF.